This T cell receptor (beta chain) derives from a study of T cells in Graves' hyperthyroidism and ophthalmopathy. Study-level information: Peripheral blood specimens were obtained at initial diagnosis, prior to any treatment. Study-wide findings and caveats: Among thyroid clonotypes expanded above 0.001, most also appeared in blood.

Hyperthyroidism, newly diagnosed and lasting under 2 months, affected patients aged 18 to 65. Clinical symptoms, serum thyroxine and TRAb, thyroid ultrasound and orbital computed tomography together formed the diagnostic basis. Germline V gene lookup returns CDR1 SGHTS and CDR2 YDEGEE. The CDR3 is made up of 15 amino acids. In regard to this clonotype: Its target is not known. Since a much larger clone is just one base distant, this may be a read error.

Amplified regions were TCR beta CDR3 sequences from RNA transcripts. HTBI primers were employed in a first-round RT-PCR of the TCR CDR3. TCRdb fed the multiplex PCR reads into MiXCR, producing one record per CDR3 protein. The table has about 340,000 distinct CDR3 sequences, 18% seen once. The TCR originated in a woman aged 45-65 years with Graves' hyperthyroidism. The chain uses TRBV5-8 and TRBJ2-7; D is perhaps TRBD2 (5 bases). The DNA matches TRBJ2-1 better at its end, which makes the J call doubtful. The sequenced material came from blood. CDR3 bases: TGTGCCAGCAGCTTGGTTCGGGCAGGTGACTACGAGCAGTTCTTC. Its protein is CASSLVRAGDYEQFF.